This T cell receptor beta chain was identified during a study of cytotoxic CD8 clonotypes in ibrutinib-treated CLL. The CDR3 is 15 amino acids. In germline, CDR1 is MDHEN, CDR2 SYDVKM. The V and J ends lost 5 bases and 3 bases respectively, with 16 bases between them. Deep sequencing aimed at 1 in 200,000 to 1 in 1 million T cells' resolution. Data came from immunoSEQ multiplex PCR; TCRdb stores just in-frame clones and leaves some out. The sample lists 150,000 to 200,000 clones; 70% to 90% were seen once. This clonotype originated in a human donor with chronic lymphocytic leukemia. The V and J genes are TRBV28 and TRBJ1-1; possibly TRBD1 for D (6 bases). The input for sequencing was PBMCs, taken at disease progression, from a patient treated with ibrutinib. The CDR3 nucleotides are TGTGCCAGCAGTCCTATCGACAGGCGGGACACTGAAGCTTTCTTT. This gives the protein CASSPIDRRDTEAFF.